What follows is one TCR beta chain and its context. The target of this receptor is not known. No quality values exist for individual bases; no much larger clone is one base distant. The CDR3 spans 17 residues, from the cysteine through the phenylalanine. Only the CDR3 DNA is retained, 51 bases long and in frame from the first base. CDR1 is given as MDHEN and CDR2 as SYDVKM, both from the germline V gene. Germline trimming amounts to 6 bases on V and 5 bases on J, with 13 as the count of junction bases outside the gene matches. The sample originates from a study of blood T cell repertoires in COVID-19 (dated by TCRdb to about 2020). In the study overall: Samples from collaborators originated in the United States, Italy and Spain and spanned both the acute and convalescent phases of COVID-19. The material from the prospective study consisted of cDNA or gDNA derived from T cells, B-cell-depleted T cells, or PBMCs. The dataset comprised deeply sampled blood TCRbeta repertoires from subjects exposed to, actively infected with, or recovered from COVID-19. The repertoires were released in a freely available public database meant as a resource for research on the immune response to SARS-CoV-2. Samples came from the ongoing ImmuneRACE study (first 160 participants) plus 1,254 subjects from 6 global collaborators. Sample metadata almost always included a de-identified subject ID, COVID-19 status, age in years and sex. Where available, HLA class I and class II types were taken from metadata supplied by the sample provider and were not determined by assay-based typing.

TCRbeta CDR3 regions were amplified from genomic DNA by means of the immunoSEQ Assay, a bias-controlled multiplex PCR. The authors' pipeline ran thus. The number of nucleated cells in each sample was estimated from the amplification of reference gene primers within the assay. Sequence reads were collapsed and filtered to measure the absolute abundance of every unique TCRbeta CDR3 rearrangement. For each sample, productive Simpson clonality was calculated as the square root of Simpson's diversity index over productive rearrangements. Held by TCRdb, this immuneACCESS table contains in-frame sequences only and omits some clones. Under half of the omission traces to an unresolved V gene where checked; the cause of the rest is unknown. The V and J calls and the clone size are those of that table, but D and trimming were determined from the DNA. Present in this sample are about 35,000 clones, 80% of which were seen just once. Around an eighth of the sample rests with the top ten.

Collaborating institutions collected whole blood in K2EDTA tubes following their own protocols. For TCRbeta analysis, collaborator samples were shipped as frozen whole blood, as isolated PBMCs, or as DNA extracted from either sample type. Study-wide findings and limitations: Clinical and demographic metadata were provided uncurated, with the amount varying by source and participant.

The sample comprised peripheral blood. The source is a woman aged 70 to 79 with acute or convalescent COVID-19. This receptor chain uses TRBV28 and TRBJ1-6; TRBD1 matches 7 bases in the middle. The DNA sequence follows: TGTGCCAGCAGCCCCAAACTATGGGACAGTAATAATTCACCCCTCCACTTT. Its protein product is CASSPKLWDSNNSPLHF.